A selection of T cell receptor beta chains follows, all from one sample in a study of blood T cell repertoires in COVID-19. Generated by immunoSEQ multiplex PCR, the TCRdb table keeps only in-frame clones and is missing some. Counted here are 200,000 to 250,000 clones, roughly nine tenths occurring once; the ten biggest clones make up about 2.2%. The specimen sequenced was peripheral blood. The receptors stem from a woman in her forties or fifties with acute or convalescent COVID-19. Both conserved end residues are part of each CDR3.

CDR3: CASGASSGTYNEQFF
J: TRBJ2-1
V: TRBV12-5

CDR3: CSVQDRAGQPQHF
J: TRBJ1-5
V: TRBV29-1

CDR3: CVFRGAVGYTF
J: TRBJ1-2
V: TRBV5-3

CDR3: CASSLHGVAEQFF
J: TRBJ2-1
V: TRBV5-5

CDR3: CASSTGTGITEAFF
J: TRBJ1-1
V: TRBV19

CDR3: CATSDGTGGYGETQYF
J: TRBJ2-5
V: TRBV24-1

CDR3: CASRPEGGGFTDTQYF
J: TRBJ2-3
V: TRBV2

CDR3: CASTRDSLGPQHF
J: TRBJ1-5
V: TRBV19

CDR3: CASKLRADTQYF
J: TRBJ2-3
V: TRBV10-1

CDR3: CASSARNQGAWDTQYF
J: TRBJ2-3
V: TRBV9

CDR3: CASRSTSSPGAYNEQFF
J: TRBJ2-1
V: TRBV12-2

CDR3: CASSQASGTDQPQHF
J: TRBJ1-5
V: TRBV4-1

CDR3: CASSDRTGALHGYTF
J: TRBJ1-2
V: TRBV6-1

CDR3: CASSDAPGTEPFVYGYTF
J: TRBJ1-2
V: TRBV6-1

CDR3: CASSDTTDTQYF
J: TRBJ2-3
V: TRBV6-5

CDR3: CASSRGHEAFF
J: TRBJ1-1
V: TRBV4-1

CDR3: CASSNPSYEQFF
J: TRBJ2-1
V: TRBV7-9

CDR3: CASSLGTGGGYNEQFF
J: TRBJ2-1
V: TRBV11-2

CDR3: CASSLQGAGFEQYF
J: TRBJ2-7
V: TRBV7-2

CDR3: CASSQDVRVSYNEQFF
J: TRBJ2-1
V: TRBV4-2